The entry below describes one TCR beta chain. What it recognizes is unknown. Method: immunoSEQ multiplex PCR; TCRdb's copy keeps in-frame clones and lacks some. The sample contains millions of clones, approximately 95% of which appear only once. The sample is drawn from a study of shared clonotypes between healthy human individuals. The CDR3 has 14 amino acids. V lost 2 bases, J lost 3 bases, and 11 bases lay in between. Germline CDR1 and CDR2: KGHSH and LQKENI. Study-wide results and limits: Clonotypes that were shared across a few donors made up around 5% of naive CD4 clonotypes. The study sampled only blood, and tissue repertoires likely differ.

The study drew all its donors from Caucasian adults living in Nashville, Tennessee. V gene TRBV18 combines with J gene TRBJ2-7; D may match TRBD1 or TRBD2 (5 bases each). Source material: naive CD4+ T cells from PBMCs. Subset specified: CD45RA+ positively selected. The receptor comes from a man between 18 and 29 years old in good health. Some clones in this sample may be carry-over from other donors' samples. The CDR3 loop is CASSPNVGDYEQYF. The CDR3 nucleotides read TGTGCCAGCTCACCAAATGTGGGGGACTACGAGCAGTACTTC.